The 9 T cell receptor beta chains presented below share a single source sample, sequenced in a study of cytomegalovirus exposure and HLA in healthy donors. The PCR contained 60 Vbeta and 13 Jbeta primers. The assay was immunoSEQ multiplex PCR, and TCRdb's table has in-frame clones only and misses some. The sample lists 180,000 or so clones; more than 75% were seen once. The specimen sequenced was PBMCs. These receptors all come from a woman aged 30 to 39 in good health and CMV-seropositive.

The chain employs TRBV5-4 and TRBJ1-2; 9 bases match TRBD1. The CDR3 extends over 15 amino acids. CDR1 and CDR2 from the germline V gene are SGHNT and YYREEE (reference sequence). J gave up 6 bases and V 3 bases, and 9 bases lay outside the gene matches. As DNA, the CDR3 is TGTGCCAGCAGCTGGGCCGGGACAGGGCTGGATGGCTACACCTTC. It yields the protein CASSWAGTGLDGYTF.

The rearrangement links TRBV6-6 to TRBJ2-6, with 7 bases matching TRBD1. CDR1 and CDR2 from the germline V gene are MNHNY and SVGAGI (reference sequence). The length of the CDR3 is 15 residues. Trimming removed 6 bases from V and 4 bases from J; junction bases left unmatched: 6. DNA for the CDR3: TGTGCCAGCAGGGAACAGGGGACCGGGGCCAACGTCCTGACTTTC. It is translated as CASREQGTGANVLTF.

CDR3 protein: CASSQGGRGGDTQYF. Written as DNA, the CDR3 is TGCGCCAGCAGCCAAGGAGGCAGGGGTGGGGATACGCAGTATTTT. The chain employs TRBV4-3 and TRBJ2-3, with D perhaps matching TRBD1 (6 bases). The CDR3 extends over 15 amino acids. In germline, CDR1 is LGHNA, CDR2 YSLEER. V gave up 1 base and J gave up 6 bases, with 14 bases separating them.

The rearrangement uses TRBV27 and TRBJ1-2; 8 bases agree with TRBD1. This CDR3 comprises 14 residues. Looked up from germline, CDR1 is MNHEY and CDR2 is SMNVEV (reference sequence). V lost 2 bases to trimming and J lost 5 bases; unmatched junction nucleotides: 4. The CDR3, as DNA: TGTGCCAGCAGTTTAACAGGGGGACTATATGGCTACACCTTC. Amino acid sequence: CASSLTGGLYGYTF.

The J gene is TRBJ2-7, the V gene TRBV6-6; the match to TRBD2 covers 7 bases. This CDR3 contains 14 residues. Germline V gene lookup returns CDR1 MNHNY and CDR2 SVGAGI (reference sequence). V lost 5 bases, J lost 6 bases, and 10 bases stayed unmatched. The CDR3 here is CASSPLAGRGEQYF. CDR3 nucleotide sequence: TGTGCCAGCAGTCCGTTGGCAGGGAGGGGCGAGCAGTACTTC.

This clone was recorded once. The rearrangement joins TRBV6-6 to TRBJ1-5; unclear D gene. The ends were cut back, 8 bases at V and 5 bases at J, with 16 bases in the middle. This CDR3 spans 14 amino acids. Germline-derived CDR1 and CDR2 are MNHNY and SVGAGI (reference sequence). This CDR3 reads CASRLAHQDQPQHF. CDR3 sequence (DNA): TGTGCCAGCCGTCTAGCACATCAAGATCAGCCCCAGCATTTT.

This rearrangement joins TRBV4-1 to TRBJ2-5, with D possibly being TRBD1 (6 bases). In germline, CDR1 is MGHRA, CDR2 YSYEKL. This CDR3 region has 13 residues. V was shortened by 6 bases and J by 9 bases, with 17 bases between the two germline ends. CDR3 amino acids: CASRRTVIDAQYF. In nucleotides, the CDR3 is TGCGCCAGCAGACGGACAGTGATAGATGCCCAGTACTTC.

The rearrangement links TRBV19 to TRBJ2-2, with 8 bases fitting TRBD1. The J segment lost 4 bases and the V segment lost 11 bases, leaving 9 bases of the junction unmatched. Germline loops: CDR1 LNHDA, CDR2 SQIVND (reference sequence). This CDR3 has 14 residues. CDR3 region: CAAADRGGTGELFF. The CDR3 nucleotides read TGTGCCGCCGCCGACAGGGGAGGCACCGGGGAGCTGTTTTTT.

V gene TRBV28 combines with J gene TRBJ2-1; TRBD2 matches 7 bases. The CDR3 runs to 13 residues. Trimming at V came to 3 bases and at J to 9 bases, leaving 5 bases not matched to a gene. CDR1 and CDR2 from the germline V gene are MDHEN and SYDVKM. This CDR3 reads CASSFMGRGEQFF. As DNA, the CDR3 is TGTGCCAGCAGTTTTATGGGGAGGGGTGAGCAGTTCTTC.